This T cell receptor (beta chain) came from a study of shared clonotypes between healthy human individuals. Whole-study findings and limits: Non-shared clonotypes had lower generation probabilities than clonotypes shared by all four sorted-subset donors.

Splitting of CD4+ cells produced CD45RA+ naive and CD45RA-negative memory subsets. Assay used: immunoSEQ multiplex PCR; TCRdb lists only in-frame clones, some missing. In the table there are over a million clones, approximately 80% of which are singletons. Turning to this clone: Antigen unknown. The junction departs from germline at one end; a sequencing error may be responsible.

The length of the CDR3 is 14 residues. The germline V gene encodes CDR1 SGHKS and CDR2 YYEKEE (reference sequence). Sequenced input: memory CD4+ T cells from PBMCs. Subset denoted: CD45RA-negative fraction. The sequence was collected from a man in his late teens or twenties in good health. Some clones in this sample may be carry-over from other donors' samples. V and J are TRBV5-5 and TRBJ1-5; D ambiguous. CDR3 region: CASSQAWSNQPQHF. CDR3 sequence (DNA): TGCGCCAGCAGCCAAGCTTGGAGCAATCAGCCCCAGCATTTT.